Listed below are T cell receptor beta chains from one sample, sequenced in a study of blood T cell repertoires in COVID-19. Profiled with immunoSEQ multiplex PCR; TCRdb holds only in-frame clones, not every one. The table lists approximately 80,000 clones, about 85% of them singletons. The sequenced material came from peripheral blood. The receptors originated from a woman in her 70s with acute or convalescent COVID-19. The CDR3 runs from the conserved cysteine through the conserved F or W. Fields, in order: D gene, clone size, V gene, J gene, CDR3 DNA, CDR3 protein. A D gene is named only where the DNA matches it firmly. Only some rows state a clone size, as once, few, many or a class for expanded clones.

>TRBD1|NA|TRBV6-1|TRBJ2-1
TGTGCCAGCAGTGAAGGACAGGGGGGGATCAATGAGCAGTTCTTC
CASSEGQGGINEQFF
>NA|NA|TRBV24-1|TRBJ1-5
TGTGCCACCAGTGATGCAGGGAAGGAGCCCCAGCATTTT
CATSDAGKEPQHF
>NA|NA|TRBV10-3|TRBJ2-7
TGTGCCATCAGTGAGTCGGAGGGCGAGCAGTACTTC
CAISESEGEQYF
>NA|NA|TRBV30|TRBJ2-7
TGTGCCTGGAGTATGTACACAGGTTACTACGAGCAGTACTTC
CAWSMYTGYYEQYF
>NA|NA|TRBV9|TRBJ1-3
TGTGCCAGCAGCGAACAGGGCTCTGGAAACACCATATATTTT
CASSEQGSGNTIYF
>TRBD2|NA|TRBV5-4|TRBJ2-3
TGTGCCAGCACTGCGGGGGGCACTAGCACAGATACGCAGTATTTT
CASTAGGTSTDTQYF
>NA|NA|TRBV5-6|TRBJ2-5
TGTGCCAGCAGCTTGACGGGGGGCAGGGAGACCCAGTACTTC
CASSLTGGRETQYF
>NA|NA|TRBV5-1|TRBJ1-2
TGCGCCAGCAGCTGGACCCGGGACAACCCCAGCTATGGCTACACCTTC
CASSWTRDNPSYGYTF
>TRBD1|NA|TRBV14|TRBJ2-3
TGTGCCAGCAGTTTCGCTCCGGGACAGGGGGCCACAGATACGCAGTATTTT
CASSFAPGQGATDTQYF
>NA|NA|TRBV21-1|TRBJ1-1
TGTGCCAGCAACTCTTCCGGCGGATTGAACACTGAAGCTTTCTTT
CASNSSGGLNTEAFF
>NA|NA|TRBV5-8|TRBJ1-2
TGTGCCAGCAGCCTCGCTGGCAGGGGCTATGGCTACACCTTC
CASSLAGRGYGYTF
>NA|NA|TRBV2|TRBJ1-3
TGTGCCAGCAGTGAAAGGGGCGGGACTGGAAACACCATATATTTT
CASSERGGTGNTIYF
>NA|NA|TRBV6-6|TRBJ2-1
TGTGCCAGCAGCTTTCAGGGTAGCTCCTACAATGAGCAGTTCTTC
CASSFQGSSYNEQFF
>NA|NA|TRBV5-1|TRBJ2-7
TGCGCCAGCAGCTTGGGACAGCTCTACGAGCAGTACTTC
CASSLGQLYEQYF
>NA|NA|TRBV10-2|TRBJ2-7
TGCGCCAGCAGTGACCCCAGAAGGGGCGAGCAGTACTTC
CASSDPRRGEQYF
>NA|NA|TRBV19|TRBJ2-1
TGTGCCAGTACCCCAGGGGCGGGGGTTAACAATGAGCAGTTCTTC
CASTPGAGVNNEQFF
>TRBD1|few|TRBV2|TRBJ1-1
TGTGCCAGCAGTGACCGACAGGGCGGGATGAACACTGAAGCTTTCTTT
CASSDRQGGMNTEAFF
>TRBD2|NA|TRBV29-1|TRBJ2-2
TGCAGCGTTGCCCCGGGACTAGCGGGCCCCGGGGAGCTGTTTTTT
CSVAPGLAGPGELFF
>NA|NA|TRBV27|TRBJ2-5
TGTGCCAGCAGTCGGCAGGGATCGGAGACCCAGTACTTC
CASSRQGSETQYF
>NA|NA|TRBV11-2|TRBJ1-1
TGTGCCAGCAGCTTTGACTTAAACACTGAAGCTTTCTTT
CASSFDLNTEAFF
>TRBD2|NA|TRBV19|TRBJ2-1
TGTGCCAGTAGTTTGGGACTAGCGGGATTAACCTACAATGAGCAGTTCTTC
CASSLGLAGLTYNEQFF
>NA|NA|TRBV6-1|TRBJ2-4
TGTGCCAGCAGTGGCGAAGGGGCCGTAGCCAAAAACATTCAGTACTTC
CASSGEGAVAKNIQYF
>TRBD1|NA|TRBV25-1|TRBJ1-1
TGTGCCAGCAGTGATATTTTAGGGACAGGGGTAGCTTTCTTT
CASSDILGTGVAFF
>NA|NA|TRBV11-3|TRBJ2-5
TGTGCCAGCAGCTCCATGGGGGGCCAAGAGACCCAGTACTTC
CASSSMGGQETQYF
>NA|NA|TRBV11-3|TRBJ2-3
TGTGCCAGCAGCTTAGTGGCGGGGGCCACAGATACGCAGTATTTT
CASSLVAGATDTQYF
>TRBD1|once|TRBV19|TRBJ1-1
TGTGCCAGTAGTGACCCCGGACAGGGTGACACTGAAGCTTTCTTT
CASSDPGQGDTEAFF
>TRBD2|NA|TRBV10-2|TRBJ2-2
TGCGCCAGCAGCCGGACTAGCGGGGGGAACACCGGGGAGCTGTTTTTT
CASSRTSGGNTGELFF
>NA|NA|TRBV6-5|TRBJ1-1
TGTGCCAGCACCCTTCCTGGGACACTCGAAGCTTTCTTT
CASTLPGTLEAFF
>TRBD1|NA|TRBV7-9|TRBJ1-1
TGTGCCAGCAGTCCGACAGGGGTGTCGGCTGAAGCTTTCTTT
CASSPTGVSAEAFF
>NA|NA|TRBV28|TRBJ1-1
TGTGCCAGCAGTCCCCTATTGGGCGTCGTAGCTGAAGCTTTCTTT
CASSPLLGVVAEAFF
>TRBD2|NA|TRBV3-1/TRBV3-2|TRBJ2-3
TGTGCCAGCAGCCGCGTAGCGGGGGGTACGCAGTATTTT
CASSRVAGGTQYF
>NA|few|TRBV28|TRBJ1-6
TGTGCCAGCAGTTTATTCCAGGATTCACCCCTCCACTTT
CASSLFQDSPLHF
>TRBD1|NA|TRBV10-2|TRBJ1-1
TGCGCCAGCACTCCAGGGGGCACTGAAGCTTTCTTT
CASTPGGTEAFF
>TRBD2|NA|TRBV19|TRBJ2-1
TGTGCCAGTCAGCGGGGCCTAGGGGACAATGAGCAGTTCTTC
CASQRGLGDNEQFF
>NA|NA|TRBV5-4|TRBJ2-5
TGTGCCAGCAGCTTGGGCGGGGTCCAAGAGACCCAGTACTTC
CASSLGGVQETQYF
>NA|NA|TRBV9|TRBJ2-1
TGTGCCAGCAGCGTAGCTCTTAACAGGGACAATGAGCAGTTCTTC
CASSVALNRDNEQFF
>TRBD1|NA|TRBV19|TRBJ1-3
TGTGCCAGTAGGGGGACAGCTGGAAACACCATATATTTT
CASRGTAGNTIYF
>TRBD2|NA|TRBV7-9|TRBJ2-3
TGTGCCAGCAGCTTACAAACTAGCGGGGGGTTAGATACGCAGTATTTT
CASSLQTSGGLDTQYF
>NA|once|TRBV4-2|TRBJ1-1
TGTGCCAGCAGCCAAGCGGGTACCGGTCCTGAAGCTTTCTTT
CASSQAGTGPEAFF
>NA|NA|TRBV19|TRBJ1-2
TGTGCCAGTAGTATATGGGGCAGTGTTAACTATGGCTACACCTTC
CASSIWGSVNYGYTF